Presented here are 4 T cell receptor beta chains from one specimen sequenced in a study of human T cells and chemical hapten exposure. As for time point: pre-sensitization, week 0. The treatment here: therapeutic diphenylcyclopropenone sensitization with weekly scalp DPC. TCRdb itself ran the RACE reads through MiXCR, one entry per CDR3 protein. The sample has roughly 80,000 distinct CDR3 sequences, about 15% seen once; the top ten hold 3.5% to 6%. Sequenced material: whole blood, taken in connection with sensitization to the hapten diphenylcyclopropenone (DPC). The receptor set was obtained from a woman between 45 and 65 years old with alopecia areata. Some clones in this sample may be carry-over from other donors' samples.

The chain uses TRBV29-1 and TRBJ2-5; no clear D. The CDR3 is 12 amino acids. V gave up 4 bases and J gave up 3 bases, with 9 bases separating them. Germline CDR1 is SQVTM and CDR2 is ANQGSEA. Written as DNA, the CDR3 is TGCAGCGTTGTTCTGTTAAAAGAGACCCAGTACTTC. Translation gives CSVVLLKETQYF.

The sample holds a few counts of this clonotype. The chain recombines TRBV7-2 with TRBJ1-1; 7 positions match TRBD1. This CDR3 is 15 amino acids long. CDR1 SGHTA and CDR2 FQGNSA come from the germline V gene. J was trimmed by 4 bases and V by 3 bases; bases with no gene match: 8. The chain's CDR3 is CASSFGQGGITEAFF. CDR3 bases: TGTGCCAGCAGCTTCGGTCAGGGGGGGATCACTGAAGCTTTCTTT.

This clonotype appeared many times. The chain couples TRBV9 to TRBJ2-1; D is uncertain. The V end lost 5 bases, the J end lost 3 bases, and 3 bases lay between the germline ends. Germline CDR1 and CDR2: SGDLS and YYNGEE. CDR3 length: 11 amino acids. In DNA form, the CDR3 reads TGTGCCAGCAGGGGCTACAATGAGCAGTTCTTC. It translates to CASRGYNEQFF. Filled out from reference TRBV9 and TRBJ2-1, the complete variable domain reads DSGVTQTPKHLITATGQRVTLRCSPRSGDLSVYWYQQSLDQGLQFLIQYYNGEERAKGNILERFSAQQFPDLHSELNLSSLELGDSALYFCASRGYNEQFFGPGTRLTVL.

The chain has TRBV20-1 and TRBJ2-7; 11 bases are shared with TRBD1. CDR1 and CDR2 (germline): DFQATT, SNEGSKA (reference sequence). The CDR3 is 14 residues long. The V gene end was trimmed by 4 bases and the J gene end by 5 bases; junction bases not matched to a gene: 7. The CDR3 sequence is CSATMGQGVHEQYF. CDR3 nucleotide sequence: TGCAGTGCTACGATGGGACAGGGGGTCCACGAGCAGTACTTC.